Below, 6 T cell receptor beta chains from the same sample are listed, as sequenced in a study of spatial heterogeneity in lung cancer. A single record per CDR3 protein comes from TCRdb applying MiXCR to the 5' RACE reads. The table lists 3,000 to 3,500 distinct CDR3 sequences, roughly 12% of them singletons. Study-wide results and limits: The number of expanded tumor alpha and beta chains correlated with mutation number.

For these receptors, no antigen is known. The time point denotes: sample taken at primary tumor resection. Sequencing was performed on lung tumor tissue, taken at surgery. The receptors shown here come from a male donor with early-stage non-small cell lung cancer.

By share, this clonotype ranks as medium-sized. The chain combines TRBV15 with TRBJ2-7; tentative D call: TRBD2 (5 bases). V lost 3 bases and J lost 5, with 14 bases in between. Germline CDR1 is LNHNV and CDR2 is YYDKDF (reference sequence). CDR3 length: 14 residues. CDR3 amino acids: CATSRELGGHEQYF. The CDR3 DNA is TGTGCCACCAGCAGGGAGCTCGGAGGACACGAGCAGTACTTC.

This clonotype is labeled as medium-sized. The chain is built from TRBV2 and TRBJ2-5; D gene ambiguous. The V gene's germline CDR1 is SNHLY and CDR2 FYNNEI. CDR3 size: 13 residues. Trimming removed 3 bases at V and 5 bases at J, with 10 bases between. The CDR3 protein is CASSESGRETQYF. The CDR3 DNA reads TGTGCCAGCAGTGAGTCCGGTAGGGAGACCCAGTACTTC.

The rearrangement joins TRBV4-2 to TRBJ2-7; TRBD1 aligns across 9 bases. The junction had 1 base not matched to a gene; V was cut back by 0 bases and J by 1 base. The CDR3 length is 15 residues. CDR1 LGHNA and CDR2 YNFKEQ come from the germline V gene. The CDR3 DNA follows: TGTGCCAGCAGCCAAGAGACAGGGGGGTCCTACGAGCAGTACTTC. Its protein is CASSQETGGSYEQYF.

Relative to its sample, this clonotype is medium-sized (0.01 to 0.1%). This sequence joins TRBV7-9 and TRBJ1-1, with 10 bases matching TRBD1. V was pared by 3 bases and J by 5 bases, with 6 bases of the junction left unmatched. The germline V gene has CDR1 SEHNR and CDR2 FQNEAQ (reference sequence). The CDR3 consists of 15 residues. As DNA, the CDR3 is TGTGCCAGCAGCTTCCGGGACAGGGGAGAGACTGAAGCTTTCTTT. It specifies CASSFRDRGETEAFF.

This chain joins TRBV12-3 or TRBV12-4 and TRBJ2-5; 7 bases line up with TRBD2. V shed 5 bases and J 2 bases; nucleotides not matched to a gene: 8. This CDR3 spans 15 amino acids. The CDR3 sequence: CASSPLLREQETQYF. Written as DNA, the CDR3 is TGTGCCAGCAGTCCCCTATTGCGGGAGCAAGAGACCCAGTACTTC.

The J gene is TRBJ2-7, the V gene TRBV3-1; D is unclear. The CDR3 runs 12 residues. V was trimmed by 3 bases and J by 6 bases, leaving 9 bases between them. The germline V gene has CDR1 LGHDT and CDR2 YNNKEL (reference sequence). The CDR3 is CASSHVSPEQYF. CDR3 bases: TGTGCCAGCAGCCATGTTTCCCCCGAGCAGTACTTC.